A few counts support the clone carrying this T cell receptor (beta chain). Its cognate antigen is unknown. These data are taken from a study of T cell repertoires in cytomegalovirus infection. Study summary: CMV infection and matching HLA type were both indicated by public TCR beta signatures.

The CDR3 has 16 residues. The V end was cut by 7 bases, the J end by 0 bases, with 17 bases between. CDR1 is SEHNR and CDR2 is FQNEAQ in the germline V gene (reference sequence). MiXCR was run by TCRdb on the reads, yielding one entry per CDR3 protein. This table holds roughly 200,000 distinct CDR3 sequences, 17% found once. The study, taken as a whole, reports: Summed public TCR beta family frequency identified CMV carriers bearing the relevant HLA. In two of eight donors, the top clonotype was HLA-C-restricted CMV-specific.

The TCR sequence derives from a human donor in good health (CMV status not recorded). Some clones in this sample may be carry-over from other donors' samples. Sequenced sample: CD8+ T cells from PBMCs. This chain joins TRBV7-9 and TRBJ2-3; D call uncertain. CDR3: CASTIPTTSSTDTQYF. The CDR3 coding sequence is TGTGCCAGCACGATTCCAACCACCTCTAGCACAGATACGCAGTATTTT. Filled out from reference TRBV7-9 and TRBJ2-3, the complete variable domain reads DTGVSQNPRHKITKRGQNVTFRCDPISEHNRLYWYRQTLGQGPEFLTYFQNEAQLEKSRLLSDRFSAERPKGSFSTLEIQRTEQGDSAMYLCASTIPTTSSTDTQYFGPGTRLTVL.